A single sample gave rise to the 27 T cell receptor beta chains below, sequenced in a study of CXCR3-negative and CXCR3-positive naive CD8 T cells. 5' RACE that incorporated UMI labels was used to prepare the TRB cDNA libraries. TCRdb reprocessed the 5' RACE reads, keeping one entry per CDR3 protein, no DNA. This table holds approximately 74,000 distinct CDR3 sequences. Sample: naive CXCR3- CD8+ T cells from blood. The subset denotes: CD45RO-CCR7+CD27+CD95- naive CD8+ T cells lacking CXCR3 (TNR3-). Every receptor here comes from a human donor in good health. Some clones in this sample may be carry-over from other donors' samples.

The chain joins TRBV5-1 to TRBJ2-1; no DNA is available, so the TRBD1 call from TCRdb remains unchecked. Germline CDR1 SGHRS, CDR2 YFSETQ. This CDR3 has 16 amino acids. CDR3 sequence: CASSSETGGTYNEQFF. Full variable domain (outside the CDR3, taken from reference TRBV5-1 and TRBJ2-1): KAGVTQTPRYLIKTRGQQVTLSCSPISGHRSVSWYQQTPGQGLQFLFEYFSETQRNKGNFPGRFSGRQFSNSRSEMNVSTLELGDSALYLCASSSETGGTYNEQFFGPGTRLTVL.

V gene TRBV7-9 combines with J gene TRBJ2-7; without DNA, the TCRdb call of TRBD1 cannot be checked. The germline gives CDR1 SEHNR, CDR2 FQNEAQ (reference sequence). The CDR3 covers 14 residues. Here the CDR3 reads CASSPRGVVNEQYF.

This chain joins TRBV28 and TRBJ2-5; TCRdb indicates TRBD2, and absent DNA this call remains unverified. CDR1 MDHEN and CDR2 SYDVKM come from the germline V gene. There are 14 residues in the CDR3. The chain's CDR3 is CASTQEGLQETQYF.

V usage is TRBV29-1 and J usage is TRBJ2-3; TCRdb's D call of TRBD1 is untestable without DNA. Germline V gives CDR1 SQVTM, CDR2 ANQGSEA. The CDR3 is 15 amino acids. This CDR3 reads CSVVPTGGVPGTQYF.

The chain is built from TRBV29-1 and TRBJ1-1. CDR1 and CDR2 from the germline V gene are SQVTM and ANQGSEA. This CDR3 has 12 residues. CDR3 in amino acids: CSVEKGTTEAFF.

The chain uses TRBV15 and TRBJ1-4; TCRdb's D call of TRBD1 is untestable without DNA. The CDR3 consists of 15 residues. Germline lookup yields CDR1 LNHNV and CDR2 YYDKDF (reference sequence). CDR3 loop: CATSDLQGENEKLFF.

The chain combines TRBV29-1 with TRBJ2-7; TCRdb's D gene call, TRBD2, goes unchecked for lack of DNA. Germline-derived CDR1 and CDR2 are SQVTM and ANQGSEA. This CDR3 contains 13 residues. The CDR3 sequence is CSVARTSPREQYF.

CDR3 amino acids: CASRPGREDYGYTF. The chain links TRBV12-3 or TRBV12-4 to TRBJ1-2. The CDR3 runs to 14 residues.

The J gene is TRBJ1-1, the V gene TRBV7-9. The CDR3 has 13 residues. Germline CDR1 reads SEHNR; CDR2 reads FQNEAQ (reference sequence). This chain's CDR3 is CASILALNTEAFF. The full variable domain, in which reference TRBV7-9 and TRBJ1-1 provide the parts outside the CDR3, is DTGVSQNPRHKITKRGQNVTFRCDPISEHNRLYWYRQTLGQGPEFLTYFQNEAQLEKSRLLSDRFSAERPKGSFSTLEIQRTEQGDSAMYLCASILALNTEAFFGQGTRLTVV.

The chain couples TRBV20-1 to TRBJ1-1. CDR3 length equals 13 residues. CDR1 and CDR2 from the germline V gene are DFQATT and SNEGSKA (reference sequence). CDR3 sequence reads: CSARAWGNTEAFF.

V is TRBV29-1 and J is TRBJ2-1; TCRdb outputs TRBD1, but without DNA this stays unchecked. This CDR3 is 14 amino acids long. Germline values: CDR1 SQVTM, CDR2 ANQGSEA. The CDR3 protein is CSVGPGQEYNEQFF.

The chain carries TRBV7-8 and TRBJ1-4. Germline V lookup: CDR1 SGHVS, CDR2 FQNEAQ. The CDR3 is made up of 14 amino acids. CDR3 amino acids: CASSLAGVGEKLFF.

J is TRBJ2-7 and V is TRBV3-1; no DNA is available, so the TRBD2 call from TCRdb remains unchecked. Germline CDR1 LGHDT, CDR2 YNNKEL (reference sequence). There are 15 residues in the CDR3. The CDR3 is CASSQDRGEGYEQYF.

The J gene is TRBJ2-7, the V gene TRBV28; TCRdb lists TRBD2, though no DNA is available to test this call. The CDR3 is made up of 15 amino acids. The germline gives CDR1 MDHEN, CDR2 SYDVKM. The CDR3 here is CASSLTSGGDYEQYF.

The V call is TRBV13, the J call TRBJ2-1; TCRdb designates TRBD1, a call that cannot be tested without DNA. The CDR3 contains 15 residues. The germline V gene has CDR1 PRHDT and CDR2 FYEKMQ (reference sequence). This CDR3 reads CASSPRTAALNEQFF.

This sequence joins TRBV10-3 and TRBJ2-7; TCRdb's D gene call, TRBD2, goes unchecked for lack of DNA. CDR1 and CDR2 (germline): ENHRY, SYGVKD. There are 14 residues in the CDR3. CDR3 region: CAISEGLFSYEQYF.

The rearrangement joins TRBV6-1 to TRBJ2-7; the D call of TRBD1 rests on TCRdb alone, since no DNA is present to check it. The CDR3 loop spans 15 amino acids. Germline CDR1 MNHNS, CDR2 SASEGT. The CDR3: CAIAVPGQGVYEQYF.

CDR3 loop: CASSTGSTEAFF. The rearrangement uses TRBV25-1 and TRBJ1-1. Germline values: CDR1 MGHDK, CDR2 SYGVNS. The CDR3 loop spans 12 amino acids. The variable domain in full, completed from reference TRBV25-1 and TRBJ1-1, reads EADIYQTPRYLVIGTGKKITLECSQTMGHDKMYWYQQDPGMELHLIHYSYGVNSTEKGDLSSESTVSRIRTEHFPLTLESARPSHTSQYLCASSTGSTEAFFGQGTRLTVV.

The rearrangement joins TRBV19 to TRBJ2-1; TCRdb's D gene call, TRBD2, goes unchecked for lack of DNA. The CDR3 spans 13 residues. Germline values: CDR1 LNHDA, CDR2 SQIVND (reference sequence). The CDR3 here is CASSSGGWDEQFF.

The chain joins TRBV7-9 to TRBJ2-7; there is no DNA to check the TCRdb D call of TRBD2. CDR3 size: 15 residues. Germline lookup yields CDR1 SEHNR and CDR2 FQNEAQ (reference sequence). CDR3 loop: CASSLGRTSTYEQYF.

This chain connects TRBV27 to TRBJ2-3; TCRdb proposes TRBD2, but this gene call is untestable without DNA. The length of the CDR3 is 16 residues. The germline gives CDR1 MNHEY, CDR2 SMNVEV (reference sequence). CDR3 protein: CATGVLRGGPTDTQYF.

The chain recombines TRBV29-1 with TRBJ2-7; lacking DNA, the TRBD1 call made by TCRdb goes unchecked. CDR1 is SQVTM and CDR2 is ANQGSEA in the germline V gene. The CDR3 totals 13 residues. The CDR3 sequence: CSVVTGRFHEQYF.

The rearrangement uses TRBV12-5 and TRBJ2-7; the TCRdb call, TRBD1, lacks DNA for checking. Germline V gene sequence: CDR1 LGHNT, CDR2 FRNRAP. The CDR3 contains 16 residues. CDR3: CASGLVLGRGAYEQYF.

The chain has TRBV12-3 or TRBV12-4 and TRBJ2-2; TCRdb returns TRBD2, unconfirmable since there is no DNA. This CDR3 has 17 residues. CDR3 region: CASSFGSGRAVSGELFF.

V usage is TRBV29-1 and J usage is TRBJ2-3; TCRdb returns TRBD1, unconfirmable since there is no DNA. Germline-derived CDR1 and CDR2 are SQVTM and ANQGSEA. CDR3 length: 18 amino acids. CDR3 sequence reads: CSVYPGTLGQFRSDTQYF.

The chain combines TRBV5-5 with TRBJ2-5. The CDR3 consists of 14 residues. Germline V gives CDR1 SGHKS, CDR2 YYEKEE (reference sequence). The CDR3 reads CASSLLAELETQYF. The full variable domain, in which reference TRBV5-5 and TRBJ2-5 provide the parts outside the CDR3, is DAGVTQSPTHLIKTRGQQVTLRCSPISGHKSVSWYQQVLGQGPQFIFQYYEKEERGRGNFPDRFSARQFPNYSSELNVNALLLGDSALYLCASSLLAELETQYFGPGTRLLVL.

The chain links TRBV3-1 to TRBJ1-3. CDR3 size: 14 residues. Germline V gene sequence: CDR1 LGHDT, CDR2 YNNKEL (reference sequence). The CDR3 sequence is CASSPGLSGNTIYF.